Below, 16 T cell receptor beta chains from the same sample are listed, as sequenced in a study. Via MiXCR, TCRdb re-called the RT-PCR reads, giving one row per CDR3 protein. The profile shows more than 600,000 distinct CDR3 sequences, 14% of them singletons. Sequencing was performed on memory CD4+ T cells from blood. Receptors originate from a female donor in good health, serving as a healthy control.

The gene calls are TRBV28 and TRBJ2-6; D unclear. There are 15 residues in the CDR3. The V end lost 7 bases, the J end lost 0 bases, and 10 bases lay between the germline ends. CDR1 MDHEN and CDR2 SYDVKM come from the germline V gene. CDR3 coding DNA: TGTGCCAGCATCCCGAGGAACTCTGGGGCCAACGTCCTGACTTTC. This codes for CASIPRNSGANVLTF.

V is TRBV19 and J is TRBJ1-1, with D uncertain. V gave up 5 bases and J gave up 1 base, with 8 bases separating them. This CDR3 has 13 amino acids. CDR1 LNHDA and CDR2 SQIVND come from the germline V gene (reference sequence). CDR3 residues: CASSDAENTEAFF. The CDR3, as DNA: TGTGCCAGTAGTGATGCAGAGAACACTGAAGCTTTCTTT.

This clonotype was seen ten or more times. The V call is TRBV5-1, the J call TRBJ2-1, with 14 bases aligning to TRBD2. CDR3 length equals 15 residues. CDR1 and CDR2 from the germline V gene are SGHRS and YFSETQ. V lost 4 bases, J lost 9 bases, and 6 bases stayed unmatched. The CDR3 loop reads CASSPGTSGSGEQFF. CDR3 nucleotides: TGCGCCAGCAGCCCCGGGACTAGCGGGAGTGGTGAGCAGTTCTTC.

There are a few counts of this clonotype. V gene TRBV5-1 combines with J gene TRBJ2-6; D is perhaps TRBD1 or TRBD2 (6 bases each). The length of the CDR3 is 15 residues. V was pared by 6 bases and J by 2 bases, with 12 bases between. CDR1 and CDR2 from the germline V gene are SGHRS and YFSETQ. CDR3 DNA sequence: TGCGCCAGCATTGCGGAGGGGGCTGGGGCCAACGTCCTGACTTTC. Encoded protein: CASIAEGAGANVLTF.

The chain recombines TRBV4-2 with TRBJ1-4; D unresolved. Germline V gene sequence: CDR1 LGHNA, CDR2 YNFKEQ. Trimming cost V 3 bases and J 8 bases, with 25 bases left between them. The CDR3 length is 18 residues. The CDR3 DNA reads as TGTGCCAGCAGCCAGGAGCGTGCCGGGTCCGCTTTCGCGGAAAAACTGTTTTTT. This gives the protein CASSQERAGSAFAEKLFF.

This clonotype occurred a few times. This chain links TRBV5-1 with TRBJ2-2; 7 bases are a match to TRBD1. Trimming took 3 bases from V and 4 from J; bases not matched to a gene: 12. Germline V gives CDR1 SGHRS, CDR2 YFSETQ. The CDR3 is 17 residues long. The CDR3 region is CASSSAPTGIGTGELFF. Here the CDR3 DNA reads TGCGCCAGCAGCTCAGCCCCGACAGGGATTGGCACCGGGGAGCTGTTTTTT.

This clonotype was seen ten or more times. The chain is built from TRBV27 and TRBJ1-6, with D uncertain. CDR1 is MNHEY and CDR2 is SMNVEV in the germline V gene (reference sequence). There are 14 residues in the CDR3. V was clipped by 7 bases and J by 9 bases, with 16 bases between them. In DNA, the CDR3 is TGTGCCAGCACCCCACGAGGAATTATTTCACCCCTCCACTTT. Amino acid sequence: CASTPRGIISPLHF.

The CDR3 sequence is CASSIAGGGETQYF. CDR3 bases: TGTGCCAGTTCTATAGCGGGAGGGGGAGAGACCCAGTACTTC. The chain links TRBV5-4 to TRBJ2-5; 11 positions match TRBD2. The CDR3 length is 14 residues. Germline-derived CDR1 and CDR2 are SGHNT and YYREEE (reference sequence). With V trimmed by 8 bases and J by 4 bases, 7 bases remained unmatched.

The chain employs TRBV10-1 and TRBJ2-2, with D tentatively TRBD1 (6 bases). Germline values: CDR1 WNHNN, CDR2 SYGVQD (reference sequence). V was trimmed by 2 bases and J by 4 bases, leaving 8 bases between them. CDR3 size: 14 residues. CDR3 protein: CASSETGSTGELFF. The CDR3 nucleotides are TGCGCCAGCAGTGAGACAGGGTCCACCGGGGAGCTGTTTTTT.

This clonotype has more than one count but fewer than ten. This chain uses TRBV3-1 with TRBJ1-1; 11 bases match TRBD1. Germline V gene lookup returns CDR1 LGHDT and CDR2 YNNKEL (reference sequence). The CDR3 length is 15 residues. Trimming at V came to 7 bases and at J to 7 bases, leaving 11 bases not matched to a gene. The CDR3 sequence: CASIRTGGARGEAFF. Written as DNA, the CDR3 is TGTGCCAGCATAAGGACAGGGGGCGCGAGGGGTGAAGCTTTCTTT.

This clonotype was seen at least ten times. The chain carries TRBV2 and TRBJ1-1; unclear D gene. Trimming cost V 2 bases and J 11 bases, with 12 bases left between them. CDR3 size: 12 residues. Germline values: CDR1 SNHLY, CDR2 FYNNEI. For the CDR3, the DNA is TGTGCCAGCAGTGAACTGAAACATCATGCTTTCTTT. This translates into CASSELKHHAFF.

The genes are TRBV24-1 and TRBJ1-1, with D tentatively TRBD1 (6 bases). The germline gives CDR1 KGHDR, CDR2 SFDVKD. Trimming removed 5 bases from V and 6 bases from J, with 12 bases in between. The CDR3 spans 13 residues. Here the CDR3 DNA reads TGTGCCACCAGTGCCCGCAGGGGTTCTGAAGCTTTCTTT. It specifies CATSARRGSEAFF.

This clonotype was recorded at least ten times. The chain couples TRBV7-2 to TRBJ1-1; TRBD1 matches 7 bases. The CDR3 is 14 amino acids. J gave up 4 bases and V 5 bases, and 7 bases lay outside the gene matches. Germline V gene data show CDR1 as SGHTA and CDR2 as FQGNSA. The CDR3 loop reads CASSTTQGSTEAFF. The CDR3 DNA follows: TGTGCCAGCAGCACGACACAGGGGAGCACTGAAGCTTTCTTT.

This clonotype has a count of ten or more. J is TRBJ1-5 and V is TRBV30, with unresolved D. Germline CDR1 and CDR2: GTSNPN and SVGIG (reference sequence). V lost 1 base, J lost 0 bases, and 4 bases lay in between. This CDR3 is 13 amino acids long. CDR3 loop: CAWSDDSNQPQHF. The CDR3, as DNA: TGTGCCTGGAGTGACGATAGCAATCAGCCCCAGCATTTT.

V is TRBV20-1 and J is TRBJ1-5, with D maybe TRBD1 (5 bases). Trimming shortened V by 5 bases and J by 7 bases, and 15 bases separated the two germline ends. This CDR3 contains 13 residues. From germline, CDR1 is DFQATT and CDR2 SNEGSKA (reference sequence). The CDR3 reads CSAPRGVKQPQHF. In nucleotides, the CDR3 is TGCAGTGCTCCTCGGGGGGTCAAGCAGCCCCAGCATTTT.

This clonotype was observed many times. The V gene is TRBV10-3, the J gene TRBJ2-5, with 7 bases matching TRBD2. V was clipped by 4 bases and J by 5 bases; unmatched bases: 4. CDR3 length: 13 amino acids. The germline CDR1 and CDR2 sequences are ENHRY and SYGVKD. DNA for the CDR3: TGTGCCATCAGTGTGGTTAGCGGGGAGACCCAGTACTTC. Translated, it gives CAISVVSGETQYF.